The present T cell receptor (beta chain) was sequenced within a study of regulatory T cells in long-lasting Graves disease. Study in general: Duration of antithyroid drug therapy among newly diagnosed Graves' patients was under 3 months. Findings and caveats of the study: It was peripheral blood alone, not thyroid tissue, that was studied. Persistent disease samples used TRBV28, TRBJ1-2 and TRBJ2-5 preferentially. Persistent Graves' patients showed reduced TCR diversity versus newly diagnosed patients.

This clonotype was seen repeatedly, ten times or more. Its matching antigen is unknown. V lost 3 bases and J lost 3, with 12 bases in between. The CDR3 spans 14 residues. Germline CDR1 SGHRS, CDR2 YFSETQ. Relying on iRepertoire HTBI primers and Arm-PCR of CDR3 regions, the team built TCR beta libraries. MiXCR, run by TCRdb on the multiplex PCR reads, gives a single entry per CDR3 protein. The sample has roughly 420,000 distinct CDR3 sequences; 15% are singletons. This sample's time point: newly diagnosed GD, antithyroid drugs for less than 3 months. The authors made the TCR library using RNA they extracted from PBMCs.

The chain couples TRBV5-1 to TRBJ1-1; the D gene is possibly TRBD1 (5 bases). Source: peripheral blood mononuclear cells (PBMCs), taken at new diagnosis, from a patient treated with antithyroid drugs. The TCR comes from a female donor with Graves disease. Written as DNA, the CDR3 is TGCGCCAGCAGCTCGACAGTCGCGGACACTGAAGCTTTCTTT. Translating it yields CASSSTVADTEAFF.